The table lists the clone carrying this T cell receptor beta chain with a few counts. Antigen unknown. This sample is part of a study of T-cell reconstitution after alpha-beta-depleted transplantation in children. Using unique molecular identifiers, the investigators prepared the TCRbeta library. TCRdb itself ran the PCR reads through MiXCR, one entry per CDR3 protein. The sample lists 600,000 or so distinct CDR3 sequences, 20% to 25% occurring once. V was shortened by 6 bases and J by 6 bases, with 21 bases between the two germline ends. The CDR3 consists of 16 residues. Study-level results: The authors attributed T-cell counts and diversity one year after transplant mostly to newly produced T cells. It was reported that alpha-beta T cells came from several hundred expanded graft clones (about two months after transplant). Surviving thymic progenitors and recipient T cells were the source of high TCRbeta diversity at day 60 in some patients.

The chain combines TRBV12-3 or TRBV12-4 with TRBJ2-1; D may match TRBD1 or TRBD2 (5 bases each). Material: PBMCs, mostly from graft donor cells, obtained 360 days after TCRalphabeta/CD19-depleted stem cell transplant. The TCR sequence derives from a boy less than two years old who had a stem cell transplant for acute myeloid leukemia, so the T cells may come from the graft donor. The CDR3 loop is CASSLGLGKAGNEQFF. DNA for the CDR3: TGTGCCAGCAGCCTGGGGCTTGGGAAGGCGGGCAATGAGCAGTTCTTC.